This T cell receptor (beta chain) was captured by sequencing in a study of cytomegalovirus exposure and HLA in healthy donors. Study-level points and caveats: A missense DCLRE1C variant was associated with V- and J-gene trimming of TCR beta chains in a later analysis, and an independent cohort replicated the association. In a later analysis, HLA-associated TCR beta chains were more clonally expanded than equally common others.

With 9 bases clipped from V and 3 bases from J, the junction kept 9 bases outside the gene matches. CDR3 length: 14 residues. Germline V gene lookup returns CDR1 MNHEY and CDR2 SVGAGI. PCR used 60 Vbeta primers and 13 Jbeta primers. Sequencing was performed with immunoSEQ multiplex PCR; in TCRdb, only in-frame clones are kept and a portion is missing. The table records hundreds of thousands of clones, 70% of them present only once. With regard to this clone: Its antigen is undetermined.

Sequencing was done on a sample of PBMCs. The sequence was collected from a man aged 35 to 55 in good health and CMV-seropositive. The chain is built from TRBV6-5 and TRBJ2-3; 7 nucleotides match TRBD2. This CDR3 is CASTQRGDTDTQYF. The CDR3 nucleotides read TGTGCCAGTACCCAACGGGGGGATACAGATACGCAGTATTTT.